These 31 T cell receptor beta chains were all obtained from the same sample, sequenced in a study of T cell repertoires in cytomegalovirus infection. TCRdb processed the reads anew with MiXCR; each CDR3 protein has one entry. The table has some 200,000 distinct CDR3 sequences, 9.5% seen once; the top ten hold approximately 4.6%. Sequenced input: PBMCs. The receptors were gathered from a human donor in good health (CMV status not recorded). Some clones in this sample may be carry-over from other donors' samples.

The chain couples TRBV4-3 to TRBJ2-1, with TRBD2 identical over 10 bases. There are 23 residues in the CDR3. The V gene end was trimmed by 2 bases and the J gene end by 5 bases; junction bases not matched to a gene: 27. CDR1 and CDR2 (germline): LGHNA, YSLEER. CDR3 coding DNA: TGCGCCAGCAGCCAAAGATTATTGACCGGGACAGACACGGGACTAGCGACGGACAATGAGCAGTTCTTC. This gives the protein CASSQRLLTGTDTGLATDNEQFF.

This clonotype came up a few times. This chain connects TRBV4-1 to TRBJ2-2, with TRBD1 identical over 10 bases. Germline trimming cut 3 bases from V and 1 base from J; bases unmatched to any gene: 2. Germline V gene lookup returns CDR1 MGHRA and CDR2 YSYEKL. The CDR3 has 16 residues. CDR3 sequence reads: CASSQGQGKNTGELFF. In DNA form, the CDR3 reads TGCGCCAGCAGCCAGGGACAGGGGAAGAACACCGGGGAGCTGTTTTTT.

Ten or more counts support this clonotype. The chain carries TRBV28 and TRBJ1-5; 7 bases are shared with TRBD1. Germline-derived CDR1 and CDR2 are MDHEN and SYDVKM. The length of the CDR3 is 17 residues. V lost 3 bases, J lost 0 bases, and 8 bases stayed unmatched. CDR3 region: CASSFEGRGYSNQPQHF. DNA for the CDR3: TGTGCCAGCAGTTTTGAGGGCAGGGGGTATAGCAATCAGCCCCAGCATTTT.

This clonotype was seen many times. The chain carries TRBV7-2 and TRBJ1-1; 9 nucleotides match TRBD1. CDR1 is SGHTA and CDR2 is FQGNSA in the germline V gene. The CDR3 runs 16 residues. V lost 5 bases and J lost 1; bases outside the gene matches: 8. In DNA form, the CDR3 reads TGTGCCAGCAGCAAAGGGACAGGGAAAAAGAACACTGAAGCTTTCTTT. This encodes CASSKGTGKKNTEAFF.

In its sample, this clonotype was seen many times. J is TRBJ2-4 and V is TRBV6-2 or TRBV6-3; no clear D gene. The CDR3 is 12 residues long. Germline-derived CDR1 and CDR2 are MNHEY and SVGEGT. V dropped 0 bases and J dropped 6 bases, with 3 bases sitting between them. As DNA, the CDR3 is TGTGCCAGCAGTTACTCCATAAACATTCAGTACTTC. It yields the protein CASSYSINIQYF.

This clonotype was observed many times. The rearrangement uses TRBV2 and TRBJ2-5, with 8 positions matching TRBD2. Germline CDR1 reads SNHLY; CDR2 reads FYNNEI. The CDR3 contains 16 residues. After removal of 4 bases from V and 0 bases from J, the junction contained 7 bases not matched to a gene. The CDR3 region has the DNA TGTGCCAGCAGTGTGGTAGCGGGGCAAAACCAAGAGACCCAGTACTTC. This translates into CASSVVAGQNQETQYF.

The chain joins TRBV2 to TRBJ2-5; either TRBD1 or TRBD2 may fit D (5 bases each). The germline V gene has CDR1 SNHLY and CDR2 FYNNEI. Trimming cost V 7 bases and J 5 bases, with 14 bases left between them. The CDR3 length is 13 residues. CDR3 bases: TGTGCCAGCACTCGGGGAGAGGGGGAGACCCAGTACTTC. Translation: CASTRGEGETQYF.

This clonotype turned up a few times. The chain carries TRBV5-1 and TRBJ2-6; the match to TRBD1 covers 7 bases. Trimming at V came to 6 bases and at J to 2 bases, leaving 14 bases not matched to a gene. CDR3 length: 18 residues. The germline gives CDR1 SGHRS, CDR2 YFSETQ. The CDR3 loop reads CASKGQAGILTGANVLTF. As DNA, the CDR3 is TGCGCCAGCAAAGGACAGGCCGGAATTCTTACTGGGGCCAACGTCCTGACTTTC. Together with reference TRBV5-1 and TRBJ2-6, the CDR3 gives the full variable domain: KAGVTQTPRYLIKTRGQQVTLSCSPISGHRSVSWYQQTPGQGLQFLFEYFSETQRNKGNFPGRFSGRQFSNSRSEMNVSTLELGDSALYLCASKGQAGILTGANVLTFGAGSRLTVL.

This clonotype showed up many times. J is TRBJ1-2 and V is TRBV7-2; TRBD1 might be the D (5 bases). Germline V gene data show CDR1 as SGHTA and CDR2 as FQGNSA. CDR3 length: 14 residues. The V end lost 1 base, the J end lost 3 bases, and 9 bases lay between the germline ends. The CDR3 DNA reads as TGTGCCAGCAGCTTAGAAACAGGATACTATGGCTACACCTTC. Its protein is CASSLETGYYGYTF.

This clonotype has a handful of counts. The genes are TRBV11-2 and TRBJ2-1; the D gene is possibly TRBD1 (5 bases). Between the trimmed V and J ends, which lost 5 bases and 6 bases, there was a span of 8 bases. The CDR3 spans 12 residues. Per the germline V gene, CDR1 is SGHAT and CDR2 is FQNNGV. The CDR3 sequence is CASSVDSNEQFF. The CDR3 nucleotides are TGTGCCAGCAGCGTCGACAGCAATGAGCAGTTCTTC.

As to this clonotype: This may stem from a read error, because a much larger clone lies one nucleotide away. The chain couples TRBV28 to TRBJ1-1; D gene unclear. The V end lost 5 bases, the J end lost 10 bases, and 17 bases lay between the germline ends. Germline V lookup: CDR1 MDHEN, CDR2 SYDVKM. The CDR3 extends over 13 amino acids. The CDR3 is CASSIFAPGGAFF. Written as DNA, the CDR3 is TGTGCCAGCAGTATCTTCGCCCCGGGCGGAGCTTTCTTT.

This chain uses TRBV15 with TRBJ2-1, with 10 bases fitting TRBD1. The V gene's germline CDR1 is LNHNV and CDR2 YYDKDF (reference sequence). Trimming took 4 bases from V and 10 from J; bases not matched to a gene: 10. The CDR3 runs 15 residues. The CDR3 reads CATSTNRDRGSEQFF. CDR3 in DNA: TGTGCCACCAGCACAAACCGGGACAGGGGTTCCGAGCAGTTCTTC.

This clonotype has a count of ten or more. The CDR3 DNA follows: TGTGCCAGCAGCTTCCGAACGAACACTGAAGCTTTCTTT. Residues: CASSFRTNTEAFF. The chain couples TRBV7-2 to TRBJ1-1; no clear D. V gave up 3 bases and J gave up 1 base, with 6 bases separating them. Germline CDR1 reads SGHTA; CDR2 reads FQGNSA. The CDR3 is 13 residues long.

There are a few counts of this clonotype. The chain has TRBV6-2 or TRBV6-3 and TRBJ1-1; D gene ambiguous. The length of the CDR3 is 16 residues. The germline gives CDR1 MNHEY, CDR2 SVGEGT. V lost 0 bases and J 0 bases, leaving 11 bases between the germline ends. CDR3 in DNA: TGTGCCAGCAGTTACTCGATCAGTCTACTGAACACTGAAGCTTTCTTT. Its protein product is CASSYSISLLNTEAFF.

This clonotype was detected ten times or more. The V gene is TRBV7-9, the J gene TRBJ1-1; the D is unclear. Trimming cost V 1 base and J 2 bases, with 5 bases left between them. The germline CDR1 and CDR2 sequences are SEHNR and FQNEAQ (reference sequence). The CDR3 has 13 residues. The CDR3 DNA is TGTGCCAGCAGCTTAGGAGATAACACTGAAGCTTTCTTT. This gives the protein CASSLGDNTEAFF. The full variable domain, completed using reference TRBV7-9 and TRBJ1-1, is DTGVSQNPRHKITKRGQNVTFRCDPISEHNRLYWYRQTLGQGPEFLTYFQNEAQLEKSRLLSDRFSAERPKGSFSTLEIQRTEQGDSAMYLCASSLGDNTEAFFGQGTRLTVV.

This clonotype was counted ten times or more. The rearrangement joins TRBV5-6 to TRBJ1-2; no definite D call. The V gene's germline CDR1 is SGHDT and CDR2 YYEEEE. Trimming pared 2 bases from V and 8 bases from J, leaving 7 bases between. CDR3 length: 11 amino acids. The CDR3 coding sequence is TGTGCCAGCAGCTTAAAGAAGGGCTACACCTTC. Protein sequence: CASSLKKGYTF.

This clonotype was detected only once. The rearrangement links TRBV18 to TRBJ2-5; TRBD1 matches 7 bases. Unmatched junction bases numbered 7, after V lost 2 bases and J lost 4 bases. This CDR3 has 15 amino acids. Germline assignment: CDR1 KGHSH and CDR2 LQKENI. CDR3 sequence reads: CASSPSRTGRETQYF. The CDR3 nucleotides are TGTGCCAGCTCACCATCGAGGACAGGTCGAGAGACCCAGTACTTC.

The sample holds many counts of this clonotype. Here the CDR3 reads CASSLVGTSGSGGTDTQYF. CDR3 bases: TGTGCCAGCAGCTTAGTTGGGACTAGCGGGAGTGGGGGGACAGATACGCAGTATTTT. The V gene is TRBV7-2, the J gene TRBJ2-3; 14 nucleotides align to TRBD2. Germline lookup yields CDR1 SGHTA and CDR2 FQGNSA. This CDR3 has 19 residues. The trim removed 1 base at V and 3 bases at J, leaving 9 bases unmatched.

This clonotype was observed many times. Written as DNA, the CDR3 is TGTGCCAGTAGTCTACCGGGACAGCCCTACACTGAAGCTTTCTTT. This sequence encodes CASSLPGQPYTEAFF. This rearrangement joins TRBV19 to TRBJ1-1; 7 bases align to TRBD1. CDR1 and CDR2 (germline): LNHDA, SQIVND (reference sequence). The J segment lost 3 bases and the V segment lost 5 bases, leaving 9 bases of the junction unmatched. The CDR3 has 15 amino acids.

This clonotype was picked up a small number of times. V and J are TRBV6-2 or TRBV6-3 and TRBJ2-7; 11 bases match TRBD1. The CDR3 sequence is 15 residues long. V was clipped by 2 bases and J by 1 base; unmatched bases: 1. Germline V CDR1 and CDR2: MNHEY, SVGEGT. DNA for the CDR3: TGTGCCAGCAGTTACGGACAGGGGGCTTCCTACGAGCAGTACTTC. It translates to CASSYGQGASYEQYF.

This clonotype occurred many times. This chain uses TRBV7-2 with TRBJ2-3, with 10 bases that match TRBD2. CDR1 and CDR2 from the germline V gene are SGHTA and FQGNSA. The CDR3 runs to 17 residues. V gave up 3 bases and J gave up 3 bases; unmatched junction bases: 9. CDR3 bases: TGTGCCAGCAGCTTTCAGAGCGGGGGGGCCGGGACAGATACGCAGTATTTT. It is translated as CASSFQSGGAGTDTQYF.

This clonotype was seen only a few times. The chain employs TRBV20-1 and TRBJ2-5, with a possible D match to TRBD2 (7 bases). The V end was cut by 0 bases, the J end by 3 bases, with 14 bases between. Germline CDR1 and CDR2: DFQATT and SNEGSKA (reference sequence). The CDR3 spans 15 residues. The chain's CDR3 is CSARDRGGGKETQYF. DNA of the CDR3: TGCAGTGCTAGAGATAGGGGGGGCGGAAAAGAGACCCAGTACTTC.

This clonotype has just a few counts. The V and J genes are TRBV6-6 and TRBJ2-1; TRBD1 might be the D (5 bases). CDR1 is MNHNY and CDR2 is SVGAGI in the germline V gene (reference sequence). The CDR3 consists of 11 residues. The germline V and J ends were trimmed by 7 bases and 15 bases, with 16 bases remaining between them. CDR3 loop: CASTQGYSPFF. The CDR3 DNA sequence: TGTGCCAGCACTCAGGGTTATTCCCCGTTCTTC.

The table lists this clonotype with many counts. The CDR3 is CASSSNRTPFVEQYF. The CDR3 bases are TGTGCCAGCAGCTCCAATCGGACGCCCTTCGTCGAGCAGTACTTC. J is TRBJ2-7 and V is TRBV11-2; D not certain. Germline CDR1 reads SGHAT; CDR2 reads FQNNGV. The V gene lost 4 bases and the J gene lost 6 bases, with 19 bases spanning the gap. This CDR3 is built from 15 residues.

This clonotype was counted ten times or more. CDR3 sequence reads: CASSLTTGGEQYF. DNA of the CDR3: TGTGCCAGCAGTTTAACCACAGGGGGCGAGCAGTACTTC. The rearrangement joins TRBV27 to TRBJ2-7; 8 bases are shared with TRBD1. CDR1 is MNHEY, CDR2 SMNVEV, per germline (reference sequence). The CDR3 contains 13 residues. V gave up 2 bases and J gave up 6 bases; unmatched junction bases: 3.

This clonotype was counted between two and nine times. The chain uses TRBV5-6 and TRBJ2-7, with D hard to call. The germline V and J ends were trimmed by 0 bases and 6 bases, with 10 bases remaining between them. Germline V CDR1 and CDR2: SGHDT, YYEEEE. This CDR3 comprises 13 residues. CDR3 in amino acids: CASSLGPWSEQYF. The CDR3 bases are TGTGCCAGCAGCTTGGGCCCGTGGTCCGAGCAGTACTTC.

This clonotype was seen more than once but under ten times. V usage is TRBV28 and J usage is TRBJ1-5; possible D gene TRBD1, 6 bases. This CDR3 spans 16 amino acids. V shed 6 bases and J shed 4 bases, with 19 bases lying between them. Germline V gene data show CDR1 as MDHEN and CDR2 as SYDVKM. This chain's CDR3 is CASRGSGGGGNQPQHF. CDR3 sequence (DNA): TGTGCCAGCAGGGGTTCGGGGGGCGGTGGGAATCAGCCCCAGCATTTT.

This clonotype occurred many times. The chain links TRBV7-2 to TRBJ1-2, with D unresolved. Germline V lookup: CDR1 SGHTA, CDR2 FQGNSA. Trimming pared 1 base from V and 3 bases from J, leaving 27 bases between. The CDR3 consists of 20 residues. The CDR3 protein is CASSLDGLVGWADRYYGYTF. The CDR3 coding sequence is TGTGCCAGCAGCTTAGACGGTTTGGTCGGATGGGCAGATCGGTACTATGGCTACACCTTC.

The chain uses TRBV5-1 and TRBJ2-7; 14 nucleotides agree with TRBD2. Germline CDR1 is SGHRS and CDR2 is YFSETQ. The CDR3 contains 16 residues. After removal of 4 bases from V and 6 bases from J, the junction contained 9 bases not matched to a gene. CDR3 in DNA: TGCGCCAGCAGCGCATCCGGGACTAGCGGGGGTGGCGAGCAGTACTTC. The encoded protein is CASSASGTSGGGEQYF.

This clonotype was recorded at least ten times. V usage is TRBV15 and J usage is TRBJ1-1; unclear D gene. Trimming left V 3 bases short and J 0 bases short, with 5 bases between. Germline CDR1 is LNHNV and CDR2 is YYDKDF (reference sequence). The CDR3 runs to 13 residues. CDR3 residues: CATSRVLNTEAFF. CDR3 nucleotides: TGTGCCACCAGCAGGGTTTTGAACACTGAAGCTTTCTTT.

CDR3 region: CASSQDVSEQYF. The CDR3 region has the DNA TGTGCCAGCAGCCAAGATGTCTCGGAGCAGTACTTC. The chain recombines TRBV14 with TRBJ2-7; D unresolved. The CDR3 has 12 amino acids. Germline V lookup: CDR1 SGHDN, CDR2 FVKESK. V lost 0 bases to trimming and J lost 7 bases, with 7 bases between them.